This TCR beta chain came from a study of blood T cell repertoires in COVID-19. Study at large: The United States, Italy and Spain were the sources of the acute and convalescent COVID-19 samples. PBMCs, B-cell-depleted T cells, or T cells provided the cDNA or gDNA that made up the material.

How the authors handled the data: Reference gene primer amplification gave estimated nucleated cell counts. Using immunoSEQ multiplex PCR, the repertoire was profiled, and TCRdb retains in-frame clones only, with some absent. V and J calls and clone size are copied from that table; D and trimming were computed from the DNA. The sample lists about 110,000 clones, just over 85% occurring once. Germline loops: CDR1 MNHEY, CDR2 SMNVEV (reference sequence). This CDR3 spans 13 amino acids. The V end lost 5 bases, the J end lost 0 bases, and 7 bases lay between the germline ends. The sequenced sample was peripheral blood. The rearrangement joins TRBV27 to TRBJ1-1; D unclear. This receptor was identified in a human donor in a cohort sampled during active COVID-19. CDR3 DNA: TGTGCCAGCAGTCCTCAGTTGAACACTGAAGCTTTCTTT. Its protein is CASSPQLNTEAFF.